Sequencing of this TCR beta chain was carried out in a study of blood T cell repertoires in COVID-19. For the study at large: Nucleic acid was either cDNA or gDNA, and it came from T cells, B-cell-depleted T cells, or PBMCs.

Trimming at V came to 1 base and at J to 4 bases, leaving 6 bases not matched to a gene. From germline, CDR1 is LGHNA and CDR2 YNFKEQ. The CDR3 runs to 16 residues. This clone has a single count. How the authors handled the data: Amplified reference gene primers provided the basis for estimating nucleated cell counts. The table came from immunoSEQ multiplex PCR; TCRdb's copy has only in-frame clones and leaves some out. V and J calls and clone size are given by that table; D and trimming were obtained from the DNA. This sample yields about 160,000 clones, of which about 85% are seen a single time; less than 3.5% belongs to the top ten.

The sequenced sample consisted of peripheral blood. V usage is TRBV4-2 and J usage is TRBJ2-7; 11 bases align to TRBD1. The clonotype originates from a human donor with acute or convalescent COVID-19. The donor label of this sample is uncertain. This CDR3 reads CASSQGTGGSVYEQYF. CDR3 DNA: TGTGCCAGCAGCCAAGGGACAGGGGGCAGCGTATACGAGCAGTACTTC.